This T cell receptor (beta chain) came from a study of response to subunit inactivated influenza vaccine (dated by TCRdb to 2016 to 2018). Looking at the study overall: Deep quantitative T cell receptor repertoire profiling was used in the study to track responses to a trivalent subunit inactivated influenza vaccine.

V loses 3 bases, J loses 1 base, and the germline ends lie 3 bases apart. Reading the germline V gene gives CDR1 SQVTM and CDR2 ANQGSEA. From the cysteine up to the phenylalanine, the CDR3 has a length of 12 residues. Solely the CDR3 DNA is kept, with 36 bases framed from the first base. This clonotype has only a few counts. The target of this receptor is not known. Base qualities are missing; no much larger clone stands one base away. Findings and caveats that apply to the study as a whole: The authors proposed that each seasonal influenza vaccination may bring in only a limited number of new T cells.

The library was generated by RT-PCR. TCRdb lists the instrument as Illumina HiSeq 2500. TCRdb took the public reads, trimmed them with fastp at Q25, ran MiXCR for clone calling and kept in-frame beta chains. Rows matching on CDR3 protein sequence are summarized as one entry with the most common DNA and genes. For this sample there are 500,000 to 750,000 distinct CDR3 sequences; about 15% appear just once. The ten largest clones represent over 8.5% of the sample. The TCR was taken from a man in his fifties who received an inactivated influenza vaccine. Donor details come from another sample of the same person, matched by shared clones. Recombination joined TRBV29-1 with TRBJ2-2; the D gene assignment is ambiguous. The starting material was PBMCs from blood, obtained 12 days after vaccination. The DNA sequence is given as TGCAGCGTTGATGGGAACACCGGGGAGCTGTTTTTT. This gives the protein CSVDGNTGELFF.